The rows below give T cell receptor beta chains drawn from one sample of a study of cytomegalovirus exposure and HLA in healthy donors. The repertoire was sequenced with immunoSEQ multiplex PCR; TCRdb's copy has only in-frame clones and lacks some. The data contain more than 150,000 clones, around 83% of them singletons. The sample taken for sequencing was PBMCs. The receptors stem from a woman younger than 30 in good health and CMV-seronegative. The CDR3 runs from the conserved cysteine through the conserved F or W. Each record gives: V gene, J gene, CDR3 protein.

TRBV28	TRBJ2-3	CASIEGTSTDTQYF
TRBV28	TRBJ2-5	CASTLGGGWGQETQYF
TRBV13	TRBJ2-1	CASSSPGERNEQFF
TRBV18	TRBJ1-1	CASSPGELNTEAFF
TRBV5-1	TRBJ2-7	CAAGTGDYEQYF
TRBV27	TRBJ1-1	CASSLSDRAYNTEAFF
TRBV7-6	TRBJ1-6	CASSLDDSSYNSPLHF
TRBV5-1	TRBJ2-3	CASSLPTGSTDTQYF
TRBV5-1	TRBJ2-5	CASSFGGMETQYF
TRBV28	TRBJ2-5	CASSLGGSGAIQETQYF
TRBV18	TRBJ2-2	CASSPQTGDNTGELFF
TRBV20-1	TRBJ1-4	CSAGEKLFF
TRBV6-5	TRBJ2-7	CASSYGGARVYEQYF
TRBV10-2	TRBJ1-5	CASSMTVNQPQHF
TRBV19	TRBJ2-1	CASSISQGVYNEQFF
TRBV7-2	TRBJ2-1	CASSLSPSSYNEQFF
TRBV18	TRBJ2-7	CASSKDPGREAFYEQYF
TRBV27	TRBJ2-7	CASSPTEPGGSEQYF
TRBV7-9	NA	CASIGGDYEQYF
TRBV18	TRBJ2-3	CASSPRLAFPRDTQYF
TRBV28	TRBJ1-2	CASSGNPAGVKGGGYTF
TRBV7-9	TRBJ2-5	CASSLESSQETQYF
TRBV5-8	TRBJ1-3	CASSYRRDSSGNTIYF
TRBV11-2	TRBJ2-7	CASSLDHRGTSYEQYF
TRBV9	TRBJ1-1	CASSPPDRGHSEAFF
TRBV27	TRBJ2-7	CASIKEGEQYF
TRBV7-2	TRBJ2-2	CASSRRQGYTGELFF
TRBV6-1	TRBJ2-7	CASSEVDPGEQYF
TRBV9	TRBJ2-3	CASTPQTSGGLGTQYF
TRBV2	TRBJ2-3	CASSSRAGPTDTQYF
TRBV6-5	TRBJ1-1	CASSYQGLNTEAFF
TRBV6-1	TRBJ1-2	CASSEEVGLGGYTF
TRBV5-1	TRBJ2-1	CASSPAGLAYNEQFF
TRBV4-1	TRBJ1-1	CASSQAGTVVTEAFF
TRBV12-2	TRBJ1-1	CASRSSTEAFF
TRBV11-2	TRBJ2-5	CASSRQETQYF
TRBV4-1	TRBJ1-1	CASSQDLQGIAFF
TRBV5-6	NA	CASSVGPGQGFYEQYF
TRBV6-6	TRBJ2-5	CASSFSGKETQYF
TRBV29-1	TRBJ2-2	CSAPSGNTGELFF
TRBV7-8	TRBJ2-3	CASSLESMLIADTQYF
TRBV7-6	TRBJ1-1	CASSPPGRADTEAFF
TRBV9	TRBJ2-7	CASSETGDDEQYF
TRBV7-2	TRBJ1-1	CASSFSSGEETEAFF
TRBV25-1	TRBJ2-7	CASSSRDTSYEQYF
TRBV10-3	TRBJ2-1	CAISEAGAYYNEQFF
TRBV18	TRBJ1-2	CASSPGQEGYGYTF
TRBV19	TRBJ2-1	CASSPSWLEQFF
TRBV7-3	TRBJ2-2	CASSPGLARGGELFF
TRBV6-6	TRBJ2-3	CASSYPDSSYTDTQYF
TRBV6-5	TRBJ2-5	CASREPGLSLETQYF
TRBV27	TRBJ2-7	CASSFPGGGLYF
TRBV25-1	TRBJ1-2	CASSAGSEPVNYGYTF
TRBV4-1	TRBJ2-1	CASSQDFGTRPNNEQFF